Following are 20 T cell receptor beta chains from one sample sequenced in a study of T cells in Graves' hyperthyroidism and ophthalmopathy. RNA transcripts gave rise to amplified TCR beta CDR3 regions. During a first-round RT-PCR of the TCR CDR3, the HTBI primer set was used. MiXCR, run by TCRdb on the multiplex PCR reads, gives a single entry per CDR3 protein. The sample lists hundreds of thousands of distinct CDR3 sequences; about 16% were seen once. What was sequenced was blood. All receptors derive from a woman aged 18 to 35 with Graves' ophthalmopathy.

This clonotype was observed at least ten times. This rearrangement joins TRBV12-3 or TRBV12-4 to TRBJ2-3, with 8 bases identical to TRBD1. The CDR3 extends over 14 amino acids. After removal of 8 bases from V and 6 bases from J, the junction contained 10 bases not matched to a gene. The CDR3 DNA is TGTGCCAGCGGTCTGGGCAGGGGGCCCGATACGCAGTATTTT. Encoded protein: CASGLGRGPDTQYF.

This chain joins TRBV11-2 and TRBJ2-5, with D possibly TRBD1 on 6 matching bases. Per germline, CDR1 SGHAT and CDR2 FQNNGV. The CDR3 is 15 residues long. V lost 5 bases and J 4 bases, leaving 17 bases between the germline ends. The CDR3 loop reads CASSAGALMGETQYF. The CDR3 region has the DNA TGTGCCAGCAGCGCAGGGGCCCTCATGGGAGAGACCCAGTACTTC.

This clonotype was counted ten times or more. CDR3 sequence reads: CASSLALGVGETQYF. The CDR3 DNA sequence: TGTGCCAGCAGCTTAGCTTTGGGGGTTGGGGAGACCCAGTACTTC. The chain employs TRBV7-2 and TRBJ2-5, with D possibly being TRBD1 or TRBD2 (5 bases each). Per the germline V gene, CDR1 is SGHTA and CDR2 is FQGNSA. With 0 bases removed from V and 5 bases from J, the gap between germline ends came to 13 bases. The CDR3 is 15 residues long. The full variable domain, rest sourced from reference TRBV7-2 and TRBJ2-5, is GAGVSQSPSNKVTEKGKDVELRCDPISGHTALYWYRQSLGQGLEFLIYFQGNSAPDKSGLPSDRFSAERTGGSVSTLTIQRTQQEDSAVYLCASSLALGVGETQYFGPGTRLLVL.

This clonotype was detected ten times or more. This chain uses TRBV30 with TRBJ1-2; unclear D gene. This CDR3 contains 12 residues. Per the germline V gene, CDR1 is GTSNPN and CDR2 is SVGIG (reference sequence). V was trimmed by 0 bases and J by 4 bases, leaving 6 bases between them. The CDR3 nucleotides read TGTGCCTGGAGTGTACCCCGCTATGGCTACACCTTC. Translation: CAWSVPRYGYTF.

In its sample, this clonotype was seen many times. V gene TRBV6-1 combines with J gene TRBJ2-3; 9 positions agree with TRBD1. The J segment lost 1 base and the V segment lost 2 bases, leaving 1 base of the junction unmatched. The CDR3 has 15 residues. Germline lookup yields CDR1 MNHNS and CDR2 SASEGT. The CDR3 DNA sequence: TGTGCCAGCAGTGAAAGGGACAGGGGCACAGATACGCAGTATTTT. Protein sequence: CASSERDRGTDTQYF.

This clonotype was counted ten times or more. The chain is built from TRBV28 and TRBJ2-2; the match to TRBD2 covers 10 bases. The CDR3 loop spans 16 amino acids. V dropped 5 bases and J dropped 8; count of bases not matched to a gene: 11. Germline V CDR1 and CDR2: MDHEN, SYDVKM. The CDR3 region is CASSAVLAGAAGELFF. Here the CDR3 DNA reads TGTGCCAGCAGTGCAGTTCTAGCGGGAGCTGCAGGGGAGCTGTTTTTT.

This clonotype has ten or more counts. This chain connects TRBV10-2 to TRBJ1-1; D is perhaps TRBD1 (6 bases). V shed 3 bases and J shed 8 bases, with 10 bases lying between them. Per germline, CDR1 WSHSY and CDR2 SAAADI. CDR3 length equals 12 residues. CDR3 residues: CASSDRGSEAFF. As DNA, the CDR3 is TGCGCCAGCAGTGACAGGGGTAGCGAAGCTTTCTTT.

This clonotype has ten or more counts. The V and J genes are TRBV20-1 and TRBJ1-5; D possibly corresponds to TRBD1 (5 bases). The CDR3 sequence is 13 residues long. From germline, CDR1 is DFQATT and CDR2 SNEGSKA (reference sequence). Deletions cut 7 bases from V and 6 bases from J, with 16 bases between. The CDR3 is CSGLTQGGQPQHF. The CDR3 DNA sequence: TGCAGTGGTCTCACCCAGGGAGGTCAGCCCCAGCATTTT.

There are many counts of this clonotype. This chain links TRBV5-1 with TRBJ2-7, with TRBD1 identical over 11 bases. V lost 1 base, J lost 6 bases, and 15 bases stayed unmatched. The length of the CDR3 is 18 residues. Germline V gene lookup returns CDR1 SGHRS and CDR2 YFSETQ. The CDR3 loop reads CASSLSGATGTGGFEQYF. The CDR3 region has the DNA TGCGCCAGCAGCTTGTCCGGGGCCACCGGGACAGGGGGTTTCGAGCAGTACTTC.

This clonotype was seen many times. The rearrangement links TRBV28 to TRBJ2-5; 10 nucleotides match TRBD2. CDR3 length: 17 residues. V lost 3 bases to trimming and J lost 4 bases; unmatched junction nucleotides: 11. CDR1 is MDHEN, CDR2 SYDVKM, per germline. The CDR3 DNA is TGTGCCAGCAGTTTTGGGGCTAGCGGGAGTCCAGGAGAGACCCAGTACTTC. Translating gives CASSFGASGSPGETQYF.

This clonotype was recorded at least ten times. V is TRBV11-1 and J is TRBJ2-7; D perhaps matches TRBD2 (6 bases). The V gene's germline CDR1 is SGHAT and CDR2 FQDESV (reference sequence). V dropped 2 bases and J dropped 0 bases, with 8 bases sitting between them. The CDR3 runs to 14 residues. The CDR3 reads CASSLFGSSYEQYF. In DNA form, the CDR3 reads TGTGCCAGCAGCTTATTCGGGAGCTCCTACGAGCAGTACTTC. Full variable domain (outside the CDR3, taken from reference TRBV11-1 and TRBJ2-7): EAEVAQSPRYKITEKSQAVAFWCDPISGHATLYWYRQILGQGPELLVQFQDESVVDDSQLPKDRFSAERLKGVDSTLKIQPAELGDSAMYLCASSLFGSSYEQYFGPGTRLTVT.

This clonotype was seen at least ten times. V gene TRBV12-3 or TRBV12-4 combines with J gene TRBJ2-1, with D uncertain. The V and J ends lost 4 bases and 6 bases respectively, with 19 bases between them. The CDR3 is 16 residues long. The chain's CDR3 is CASSSDPRGLRNEQFF. The CDR3 DNA is TGTGCCAGCAGTTCCGACCCCCGTGGGTTGCGCAATGAGCAGTTCTTC.

Only a few counts were recorded for this clonotype. This sequence joins TRBV19 and TRBJ2-1; 10 nucleotides match TRBD2. Germline CDR1 and CDR2: LNHDA and SQIVND (reference sequence). The CDR3 is 17 residues long. J was trimmed by 6 bases and V by 0 bases; bases with no gene match: 8. The CDR3 sequence is CASSIDIWGTSANEQFF. The CDR3 DNA is TGTGCCAGTAGTATAGATATCTGGGGGACTAGCGCCAATGAGCAGTTCTTC.

This clonotype appeared many times. The rearrangement joins TRBV7-3 to TRBJ2-2; tentative D call: TRBD1 (5 bases). Trimming took 5 bases from V and 0 from J, leaving 10 bases between them. The CDR3 runs to 15 residues. Germline values: CDR1 SGHTA, CDR2 FQGTGA. The CDR3 DNA reads TGTGCCAGCAGCCGGACAAATACGAACACCGGGGAGCTGTTTTTT. This codes for CASSRTNTNTGELFF. The full variable domain, rest sourced from reference TRBV7-3 and TRBJ2-2, is GAGVSQTPSNKVTEKGKYVELRCDPISGHTALYWYRQSLGQGPEFLIYFQGTGAADDSGLPNDRFFAVRPEGSVSTLKIQRTERGDSAVYLCASSRTNTNTGELFFGEGSRLTVL.

This clonotype was found many times. V usage is TRBV27 and J usage is TRBJ2-1, with D unclear. The CDR3 totals 12 residues. Germline CDR1 is MNHEY and CDR2 is SMNVEV (reference sequence). V gave up 3 bases and J gave up 9 bases, with 9 bases separating them. CDR3 residues: CASSFNQAEQFF. The CDR3 nucleotides are TGTGCCAGCAGTTTTAACCAAGCTGAGCAGTTCTTC.

This clonotype was found many times. This sequence joins TRBV10-3 and TRBJ1-2; tentative D call: TRBD1 (5 bases). CDR3 length equals 14 residues. Between the trimmed V and J ends, which lost 2 bases and 0 bases, there was a span of 7 bases. Per the germline V gene, CDR1 is ENHRY and CDR2 is SYGVKD. The CDR3 coding sequence is TGTGCCATCAGTGAGGGGGACGCTAACTATGGCTACACCTTC. Residues: CAISEGDANYGYTF.

This clonotype was counted many times. With a much larger clone just one base away, this may be a read error. The rearrangement links TRBV18 to TRBJ1-1; D gene ambiguous. The CDR3 totals 13 residues. Trimming left V 4 bases short and J 4 bases short, with 10 bases between. Germline loops: CDR1 KGHSH, CDR2 LQKENI. CDR3 in amino acids: CASSLVGLTEAFF. CDR3 nucleotide sequence: TGTGCCAGCTCACTGGTCGGACTCACTGAAGCTTTCTTT.

This clonotype was counted ten times or more. The chain employs TRBV28 and TRBJ2-7, with TRBD1 matching 7 bases. Trimming cost V 4 bases and J 5 bases; bases outside gene matches: 8. The length of the CDR3 is 14 residues. Per germline, CDR1 MDHEN and CDR2 SYDVKM. For the CDR3, the DNA is TGTGCCAGCAGTTCAAGGACAGGATTCCACGAGCAGTACTTC. It translates to CASSSRTGFHEQYF.

As regards this clonotype: The conserved final phenylalanine or tryptophan is absent from the CDR3, which likely points to a read error. The rearrangement uses TRBV6-4 and TRBJ2-5, with 14 bases that match TRBD2. Germline V CDR1 and CDR2: MRHNA, SNTAGT. The CDR3 covers 17 residues. The CDR3 DNA is TGTGCCAGCAGTTACTCCTCCGGGACTAGCGGGAGTGAGACCCAGTACTCC. The encoded protein is CASSYSSGTSGSETQYS.

In this sample, this clonotype turned up many times. A much larger clone differs from this one at a single base, so this may be a read error. The chain carries TRBV27 and TRBJ1-1; D gene ambiguous. V was clipped by 3 bases and J by 1 base, with 6 bases between them. The V gene's germline CDR1 is MNHEY and CDR2 SMNVEV (reference sequence). CDR3 length equals 13 residues. The CDR3 loop reads CASSFKGNTEAFF. In nucleotides, the CDR3 is TGTGCCAGCAGTTTTAAGGGGAACACTGAAGCTTTCTTT.